The 6 T cell receptor beta chains below were found in one sample sequenced in a study of Graves' ophthalmopathy and Graves' hyperthyroidism. RNA transcripts were the template, and TCR beta CDR3 regions were amplified from them. HTBI-primed RT-PCR formed the first round, and a multiplex PCR formed the second. TCRdb re-called the multiplex PCR reads with MiXCR, one entry per CDR3 protein. The sample comprises 340,000 or so distinct CDR3 sequences, roughly a sixth of which are singletons, and more than 9% rests with the top ten. Sequencing was performed on peripheral blood. Every receptor here comes from an adult man with Graves' ophthalmopathy.

This clonotype was observed at least ten times. The chain is built from TRBV13 and TRBJ2-5, with 7 positions matching TRBD1. Germline values: CDR1 PRHDT, CDR2 FYEKMQ (reference sequence). The ends lost 4 bases at V and 5 bases at J; junction bases unmatched: 10. CDR3 length: 15 residues. In nucleotides, the CDR3 is TGTGCCAGCAGCTCGAGGGGACAGTCTTGGGAGACCCAGTACTTC. It codes for CASSSRGQSWETQYF.

This clonotype was observed at least ten times. The chain uses TRBV6-5 and TRBJ2-5, with TRBD2 as a possible D gene (6 bases). The V and J ends lost 3 bases and 0 bases respectively, with 11 bases between them. Germline lookup yields CDR1 MNHEY and CDR2 SVGAGI. This CDR3 spans 15 amino acids. CDR3 sequence (DNA): TGTGCCAGCAGTTATGGGGACTTCAACCAAGAGACCCAGTACTTC. As protein: CASSYGDFNQETQYF.

The CDR3 is CASNRDWSTDTQYF. In nucleotides, the CDR3 is TGCGCCAGTAACCGGGACTGGAGCACAGATACGCAGTATTTT. The chain employs TRBV5-1 and TRBJ2-3, with D possibly matching TRBD2 (6 bases). This CDR3 is built from 14 residues. Trimming left V 8 bases short and J 0 bases short, with 13 bases between. The germline V gene has CDR1 SGHRS and CDR2 YFSETQ.

This clonotype showed up many times. This rearrangement joins TRBV19 to TRBJ1-1; TRBD1 matches 9 bases. Germline V gene sequence: CDR1 LNHDA, CDR2 SQIVND (reference sequence). Losses at the gene ends were 5 bases for V and 3 bases for J; bases not matched to a gene: 7. This CDR3 has 15 amino acids. The CDR3 spells CASSYRTGVYTEAFF. CDR3 DNA sequence: TGTGCCAGTAGTTACCGGACAGGGGTCTACACTGAAGCTTTCTTT.

This clonotype was counted at least ten times. This chain connects TRBV4-1 to TRBJ2-7; the match to TRBD2 covers 7 bases. Germline V CDR1 and CDR2: MGHRA, YSYEKL. The junction had 5 bases not matched to a gene; V was cut back by 1 base and J by 2 bases. The CDR3 spans 15 residues. CDR3 in amino acids: CASSQAASGPYEQYF. The CDR3 DNA sequence: TGCGCCAGCAGCCAAGCGGCTAGCGGCCCCTACGAGCAGTACTTC.

This clonotype was observed at least ten times. The chain combines TRBV11-1 with TRBJ2-5, with 11 bases that match TRBD2. V shed 3 bases and J 9 bases; nucleotides not matched to a gene: 9. The CDR3 sequence is 15 residues long. Looked up from germline, CDR1 is SGHAT and CDR2 is FQDESV (reference sequence). The CDR3 DNA sequence: TGTGCCAGCAGCTTCGGGACTAGCGGTGGACGGGCCCAGTACTTC. This encodes CASSFGTSGGRAQYF.